This TCR beta chain comes out of a study of T cell changes during pregnancy in multiple sclerosis (dated by TCRdb to about 2019). Regarding the complete study: Changes in the T cell repertoire over the course of pregnancy were examined in this study in women with multiple sclerosis.

Library prep was done by the immunoSEQ multiplex PCR assay. The table comes from immuneACCESS by way of TCRdb, which keeps in-frame sequences with V and J called. Part of the clones is missing from these tables; in studies checked, under half for an unresolved V gene and the rest for unknown reasons. For this sample the table gives tens of thousands of clones, of which around 93% were detected only once. Clones ranked in the top ten supply around 0.8% of the sample. To note about this clone: The target of this receptor is not known. No base qualities exist here, and no much larger clone lies one base off it.

The CDR3 contains 17 residues, cysteine and phenylalanine counted. Of all the DNA, just the CDR3 is kept, 51 bases in frame from base 1. CDR1 ENHRY and CDR2 SYGVKD were looked up in the germline V gene. The V end loses 3 bases and the J end loses 4 bases, and a stretch of 21 bases separates them. The V and J genes are TRBV10-3 and TRBJ1-1; TRBD1 might be the D gene, on 6 matching bases. The input for sequencing was CD4+ T cells from peripheral blood mononuclear cells, taken in the first trimester of pregnancy. This receptor was obtained from a female donor with multiple sclerosis, enrolled in a pregnancy study. The CDR3 region: CAISDLPRGGAGTEAFF. The DNA sequence is TGTGCCATCAGTGACCTCCCACGGGGGGGCGCGGGCACTGAAGCTTTCTTT.